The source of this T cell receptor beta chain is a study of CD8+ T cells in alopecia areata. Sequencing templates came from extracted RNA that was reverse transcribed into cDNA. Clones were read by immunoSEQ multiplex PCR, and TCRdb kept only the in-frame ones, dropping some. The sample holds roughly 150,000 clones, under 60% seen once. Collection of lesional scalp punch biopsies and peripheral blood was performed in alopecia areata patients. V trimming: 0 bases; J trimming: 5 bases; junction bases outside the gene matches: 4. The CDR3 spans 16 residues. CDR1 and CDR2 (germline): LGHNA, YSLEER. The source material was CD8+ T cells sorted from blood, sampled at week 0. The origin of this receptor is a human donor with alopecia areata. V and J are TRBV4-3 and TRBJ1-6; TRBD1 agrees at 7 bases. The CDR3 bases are TGCGCCAGCAGCCAAGACTGGACAGGAAATAATTCACCCCTCCACTTT. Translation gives CASSQDWTGNNSPLHF.